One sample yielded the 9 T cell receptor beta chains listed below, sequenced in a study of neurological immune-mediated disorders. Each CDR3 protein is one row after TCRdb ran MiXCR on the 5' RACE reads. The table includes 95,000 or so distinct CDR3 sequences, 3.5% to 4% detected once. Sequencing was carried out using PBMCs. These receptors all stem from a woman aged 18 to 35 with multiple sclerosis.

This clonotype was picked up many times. The CDR3 sequence is CASSSSSGPAYEQYF. In DNA, the CDR3 is TGCGCCAGCAGCTCGTCTAGCGGGCCAGCCTACGAGCAGTACTTC. The chain links TRBV5-1 to TRBJ2-7, with 8 bases matching TRBD2. The CDR3 is 15 amino acids. After removal of 3 bases from V and 2 bases from J, the junction contained 7 bases not matched to a gene. Germline V gene lookup returns CDR1 SGHRS and CDR2 YFSETQ.

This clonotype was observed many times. The chain's CDR3 is CASTWTALSGGSEAFF. The CDR3 DNA reads TGCGCCAGCACCTGGACCGCGCTCAGCGGAGGATCCGAAGCTTTCTTT. The V call is TRBV5-1, the J call TRBJ1-1; D uncertain. The CDR3 has 16 residues. V was trimmed by 6 bases and J by 8 bases, leaving 26 bases between them. Germline V CDR1 and CDR2: SGHRS, YFSETQ.

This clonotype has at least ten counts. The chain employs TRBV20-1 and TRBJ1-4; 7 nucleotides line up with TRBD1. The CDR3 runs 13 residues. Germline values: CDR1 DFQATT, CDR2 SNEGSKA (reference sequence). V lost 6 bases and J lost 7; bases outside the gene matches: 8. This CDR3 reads CSATGVLGEKLFF. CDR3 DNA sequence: TGCAGTGCCACAGGGGTGTTGGGTGAAAAACTGTTTTTT.

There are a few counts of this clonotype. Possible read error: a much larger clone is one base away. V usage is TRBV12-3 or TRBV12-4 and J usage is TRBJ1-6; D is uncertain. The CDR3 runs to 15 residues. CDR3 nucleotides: TGTGCCAGCAGTTTAGGGGCCCCCGGGTATTCACCCCTCAACTTT. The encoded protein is CASSLGAPGYSPLNF.

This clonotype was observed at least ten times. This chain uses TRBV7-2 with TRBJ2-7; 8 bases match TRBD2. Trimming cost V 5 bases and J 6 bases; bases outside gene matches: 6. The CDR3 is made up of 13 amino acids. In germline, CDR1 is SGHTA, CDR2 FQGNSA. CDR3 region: CASSLTGRGEQYF. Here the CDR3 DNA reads TGTGCCAGCAGCCTCACCGGGAGGGGCGAGCAGTACTTC.

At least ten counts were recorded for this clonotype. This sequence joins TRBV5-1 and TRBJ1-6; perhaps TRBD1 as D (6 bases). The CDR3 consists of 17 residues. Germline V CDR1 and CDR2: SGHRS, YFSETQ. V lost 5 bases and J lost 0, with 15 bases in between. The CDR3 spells CASSYEGGGSYNSPLHF. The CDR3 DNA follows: TGCGCCAGCAGTTACGAGGGAGGGGGCTCCTATAATTCACCCCTCCACTTT.

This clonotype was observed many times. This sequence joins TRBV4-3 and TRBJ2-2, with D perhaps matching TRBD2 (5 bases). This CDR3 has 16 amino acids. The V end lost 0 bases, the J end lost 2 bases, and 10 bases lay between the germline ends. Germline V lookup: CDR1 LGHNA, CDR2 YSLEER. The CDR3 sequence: CASSQDRTSNTGELFF. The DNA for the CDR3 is TGCGCCAGCAGCCAAGATAGAACTAGTAACACCGGGGAGCTGTTTTTT.

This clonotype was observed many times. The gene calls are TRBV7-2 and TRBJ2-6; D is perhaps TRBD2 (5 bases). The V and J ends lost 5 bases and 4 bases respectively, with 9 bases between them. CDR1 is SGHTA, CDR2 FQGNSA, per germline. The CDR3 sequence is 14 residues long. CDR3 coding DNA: TGTGCCAGCAGCCCCGGCGGGGGGGCCAACGTCCTGACTTTC. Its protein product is CASSPGGGANVLTF.

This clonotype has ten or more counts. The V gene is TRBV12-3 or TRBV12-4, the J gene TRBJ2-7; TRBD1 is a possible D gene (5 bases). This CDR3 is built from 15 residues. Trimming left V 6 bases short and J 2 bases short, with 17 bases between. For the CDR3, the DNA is TGTGCCAGCAGCACTACAGGCGTCCGACCCTACGAGCAGTACTTC. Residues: CASSTTGVRPYEQYF.